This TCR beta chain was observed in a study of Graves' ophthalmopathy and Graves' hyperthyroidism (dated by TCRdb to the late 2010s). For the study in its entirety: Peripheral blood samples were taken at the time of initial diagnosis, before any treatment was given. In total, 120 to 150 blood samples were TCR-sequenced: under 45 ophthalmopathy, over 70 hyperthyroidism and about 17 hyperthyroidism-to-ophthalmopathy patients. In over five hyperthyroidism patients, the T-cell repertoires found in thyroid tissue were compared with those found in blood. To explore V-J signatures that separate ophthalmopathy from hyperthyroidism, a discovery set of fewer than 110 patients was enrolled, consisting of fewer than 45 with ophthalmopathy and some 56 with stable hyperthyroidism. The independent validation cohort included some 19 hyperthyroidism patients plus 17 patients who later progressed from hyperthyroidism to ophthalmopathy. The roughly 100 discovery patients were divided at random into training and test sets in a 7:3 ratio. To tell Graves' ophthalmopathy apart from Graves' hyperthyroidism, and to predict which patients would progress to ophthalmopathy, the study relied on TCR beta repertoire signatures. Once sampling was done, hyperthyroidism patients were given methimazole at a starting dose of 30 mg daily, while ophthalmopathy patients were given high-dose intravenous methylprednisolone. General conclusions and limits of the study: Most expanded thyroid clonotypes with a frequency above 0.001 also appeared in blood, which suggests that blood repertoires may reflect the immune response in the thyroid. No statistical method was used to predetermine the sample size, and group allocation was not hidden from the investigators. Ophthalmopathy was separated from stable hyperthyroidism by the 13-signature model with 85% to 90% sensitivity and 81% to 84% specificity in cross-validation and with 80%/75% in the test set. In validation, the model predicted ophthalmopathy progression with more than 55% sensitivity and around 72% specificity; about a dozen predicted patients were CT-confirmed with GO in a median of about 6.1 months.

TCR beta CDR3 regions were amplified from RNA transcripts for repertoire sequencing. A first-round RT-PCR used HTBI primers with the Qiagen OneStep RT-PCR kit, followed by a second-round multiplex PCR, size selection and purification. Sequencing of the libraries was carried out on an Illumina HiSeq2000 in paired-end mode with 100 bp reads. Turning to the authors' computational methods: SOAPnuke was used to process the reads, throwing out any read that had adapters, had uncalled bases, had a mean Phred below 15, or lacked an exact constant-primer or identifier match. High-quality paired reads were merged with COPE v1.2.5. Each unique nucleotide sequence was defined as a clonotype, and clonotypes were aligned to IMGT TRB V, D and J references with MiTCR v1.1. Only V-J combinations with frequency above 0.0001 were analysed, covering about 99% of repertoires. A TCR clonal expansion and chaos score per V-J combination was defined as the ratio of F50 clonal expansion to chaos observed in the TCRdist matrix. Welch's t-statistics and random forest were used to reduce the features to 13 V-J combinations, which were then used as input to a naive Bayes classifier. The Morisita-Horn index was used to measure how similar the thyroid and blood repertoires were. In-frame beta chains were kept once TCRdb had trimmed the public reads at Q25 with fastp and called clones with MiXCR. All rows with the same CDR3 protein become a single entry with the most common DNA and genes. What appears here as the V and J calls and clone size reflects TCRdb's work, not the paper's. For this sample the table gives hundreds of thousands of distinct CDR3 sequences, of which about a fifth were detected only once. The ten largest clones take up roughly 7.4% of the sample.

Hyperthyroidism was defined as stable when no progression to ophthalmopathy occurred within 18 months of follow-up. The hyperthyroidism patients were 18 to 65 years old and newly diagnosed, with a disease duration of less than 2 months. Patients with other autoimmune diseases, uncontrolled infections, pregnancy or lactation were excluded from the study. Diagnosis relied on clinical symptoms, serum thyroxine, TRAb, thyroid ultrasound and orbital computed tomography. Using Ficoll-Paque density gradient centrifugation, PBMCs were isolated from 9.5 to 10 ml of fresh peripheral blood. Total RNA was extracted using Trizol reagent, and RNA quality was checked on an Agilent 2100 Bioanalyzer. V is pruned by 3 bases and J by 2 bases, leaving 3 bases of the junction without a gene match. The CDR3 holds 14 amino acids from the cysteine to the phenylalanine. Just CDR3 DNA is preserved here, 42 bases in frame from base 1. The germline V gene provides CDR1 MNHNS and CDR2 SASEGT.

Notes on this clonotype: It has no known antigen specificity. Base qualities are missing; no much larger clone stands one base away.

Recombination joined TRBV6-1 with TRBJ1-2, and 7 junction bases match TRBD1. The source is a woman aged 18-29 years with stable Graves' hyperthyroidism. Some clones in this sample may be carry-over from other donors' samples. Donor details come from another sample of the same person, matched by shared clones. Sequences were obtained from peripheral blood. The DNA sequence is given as TGTGCCAGCAGTGATGGGGACAGAAACTATGGCTACACCTTC. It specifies CASSDGDRNYGYTF.